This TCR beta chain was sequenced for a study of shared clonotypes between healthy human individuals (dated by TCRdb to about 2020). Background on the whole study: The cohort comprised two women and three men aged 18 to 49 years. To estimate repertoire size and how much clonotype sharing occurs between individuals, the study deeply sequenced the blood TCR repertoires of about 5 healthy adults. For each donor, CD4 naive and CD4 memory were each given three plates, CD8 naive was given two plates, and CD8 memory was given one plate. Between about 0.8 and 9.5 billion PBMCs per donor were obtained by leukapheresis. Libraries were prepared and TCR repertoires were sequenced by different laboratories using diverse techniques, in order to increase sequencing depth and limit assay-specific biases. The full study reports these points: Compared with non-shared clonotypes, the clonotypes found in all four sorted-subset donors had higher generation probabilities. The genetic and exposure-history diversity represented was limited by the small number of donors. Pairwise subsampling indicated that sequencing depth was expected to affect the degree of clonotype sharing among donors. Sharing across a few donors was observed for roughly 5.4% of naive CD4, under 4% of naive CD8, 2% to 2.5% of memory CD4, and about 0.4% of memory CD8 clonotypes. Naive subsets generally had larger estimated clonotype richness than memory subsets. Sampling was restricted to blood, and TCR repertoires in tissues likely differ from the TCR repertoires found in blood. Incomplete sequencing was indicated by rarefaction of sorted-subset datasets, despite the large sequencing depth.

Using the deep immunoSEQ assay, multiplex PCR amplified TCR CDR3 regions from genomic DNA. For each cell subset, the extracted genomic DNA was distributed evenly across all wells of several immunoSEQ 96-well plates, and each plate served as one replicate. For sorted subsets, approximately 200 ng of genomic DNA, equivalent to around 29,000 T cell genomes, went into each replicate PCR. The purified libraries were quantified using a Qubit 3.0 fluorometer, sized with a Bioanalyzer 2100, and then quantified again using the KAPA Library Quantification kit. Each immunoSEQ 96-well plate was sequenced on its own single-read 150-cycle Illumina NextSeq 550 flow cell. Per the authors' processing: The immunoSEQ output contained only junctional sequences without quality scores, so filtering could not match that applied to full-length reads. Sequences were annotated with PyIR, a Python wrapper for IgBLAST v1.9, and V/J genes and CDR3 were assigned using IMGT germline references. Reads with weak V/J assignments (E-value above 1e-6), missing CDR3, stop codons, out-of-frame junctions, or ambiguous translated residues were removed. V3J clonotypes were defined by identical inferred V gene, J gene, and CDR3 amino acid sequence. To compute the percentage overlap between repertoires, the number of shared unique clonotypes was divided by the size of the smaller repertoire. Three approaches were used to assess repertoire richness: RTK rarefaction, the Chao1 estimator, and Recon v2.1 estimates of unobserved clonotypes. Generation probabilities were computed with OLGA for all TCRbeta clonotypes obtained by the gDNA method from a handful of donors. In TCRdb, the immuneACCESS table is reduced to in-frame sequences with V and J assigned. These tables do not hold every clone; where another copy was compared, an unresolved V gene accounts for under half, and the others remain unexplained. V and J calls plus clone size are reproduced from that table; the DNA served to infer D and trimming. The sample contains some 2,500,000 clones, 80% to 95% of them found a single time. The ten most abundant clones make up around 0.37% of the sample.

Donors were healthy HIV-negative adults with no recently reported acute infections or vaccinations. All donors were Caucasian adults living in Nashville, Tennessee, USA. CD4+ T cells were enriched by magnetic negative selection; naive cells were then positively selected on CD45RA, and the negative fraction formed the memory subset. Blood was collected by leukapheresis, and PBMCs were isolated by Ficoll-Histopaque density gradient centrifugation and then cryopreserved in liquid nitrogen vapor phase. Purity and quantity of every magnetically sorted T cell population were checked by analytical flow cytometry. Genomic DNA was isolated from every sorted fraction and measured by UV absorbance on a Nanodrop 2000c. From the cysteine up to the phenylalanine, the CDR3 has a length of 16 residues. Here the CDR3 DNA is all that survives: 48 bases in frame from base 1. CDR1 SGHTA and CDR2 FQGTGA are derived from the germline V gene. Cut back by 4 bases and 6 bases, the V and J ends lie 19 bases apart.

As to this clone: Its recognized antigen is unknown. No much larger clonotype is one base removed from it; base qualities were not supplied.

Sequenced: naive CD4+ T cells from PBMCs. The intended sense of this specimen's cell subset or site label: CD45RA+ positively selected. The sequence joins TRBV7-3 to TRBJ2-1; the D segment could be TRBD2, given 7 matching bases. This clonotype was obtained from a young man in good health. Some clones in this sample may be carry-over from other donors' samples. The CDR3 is CASSSRAQGGGNEQFF. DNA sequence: TGTGCCAGCAGCTCCAGGGCCCAGGGAGGGGGCAATGAGCAGTTCTTC.